Sequencing of this T cell receptor beta chain was carried out in a study of T cell changes during pregnancy in multiple sclerosis. In germline, CDR1 is SGHKS, CDR2 YYEKEE (reference sequence). The V segment lost 2 bases and the J segment 1 base; nucleotides outside the gene matches: 7. This CDR3 comprises 16 residues. A single count supports this clone. Sequencing was performed with immunoSEQ multiplex PCR; in TCRdb, only in-frame clones are kept and a portion is missing. The sample lists about 68,000 clones, 75% to 95% seen once, with about 2% in the top ten. Here the sequenced sample was peripheral blood, taken in the first trimester of pregnancy. The genes are TRBV5-5 and TRBJ2-3; 7 bases agree with TRBD2. The TCR originated in a female donor with multiple sclerosis, enrolled in a pregnancy study. DNA for the CDR3: TGTGCCAGCAGCTTCCAGCGTGCGGGAGGCACAGATACGCAGTATTTT. Translating gives CASSFQRAGGTDTQYF.